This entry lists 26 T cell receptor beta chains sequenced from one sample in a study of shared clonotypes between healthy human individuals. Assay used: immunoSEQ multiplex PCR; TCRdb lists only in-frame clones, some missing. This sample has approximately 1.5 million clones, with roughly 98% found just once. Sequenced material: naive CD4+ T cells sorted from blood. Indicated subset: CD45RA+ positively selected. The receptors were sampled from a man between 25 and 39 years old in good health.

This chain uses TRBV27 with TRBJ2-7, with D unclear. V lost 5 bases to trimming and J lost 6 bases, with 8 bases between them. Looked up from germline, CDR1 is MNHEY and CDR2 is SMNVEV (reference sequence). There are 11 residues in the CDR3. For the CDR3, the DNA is TGTGCCAGCAGTCTCGGAGTCGAGCAGTACTTC. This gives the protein CASSLGVEQYF.

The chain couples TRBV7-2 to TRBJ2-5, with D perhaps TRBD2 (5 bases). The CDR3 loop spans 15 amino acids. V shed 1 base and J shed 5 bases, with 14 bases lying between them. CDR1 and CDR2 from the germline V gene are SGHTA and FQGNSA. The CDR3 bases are TGTGCCAGCAGCTTAGGGCCGGGATCGGGGGAGACCCAGTACTTC. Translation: CASSLGPGSGETQYF.

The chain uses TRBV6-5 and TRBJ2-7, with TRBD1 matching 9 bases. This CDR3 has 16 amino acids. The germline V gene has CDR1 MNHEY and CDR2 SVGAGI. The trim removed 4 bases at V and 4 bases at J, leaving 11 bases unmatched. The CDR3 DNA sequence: TGTGCCAGCAGTTCAGGACAGGGGCGGAATCGGTACGAGCAGTACTTC. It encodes CASSSGQGRNRYEQYF.

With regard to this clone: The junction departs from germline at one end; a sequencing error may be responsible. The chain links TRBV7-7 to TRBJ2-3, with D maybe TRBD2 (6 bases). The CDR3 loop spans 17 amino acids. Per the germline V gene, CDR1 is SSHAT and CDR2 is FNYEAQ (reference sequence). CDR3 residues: CASSFDVRGPGTDTQYF. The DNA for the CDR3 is TGTGCTAGCAGCTTTGACGTGCGGGGACCTGGCACAGATACGCAGTATTTT.

CDR3 DNA sequence: TGTGCCAGCAGTTACTCAAACAGGGGGCTCGGCTACACCTTC. It codes for CASSYSNRGLGYTF. The V gene is TRBV6-5, the J gene TRBJ1-2; 9 bases map to TRBD1. This CDR3 comprises 14 residues. Losses at the gene ends were 0 bases for V and 8 bases for J; bases not matched to a gene: 4. From germline, CDR1 is MNHEY and CDR2 SVGAGI.

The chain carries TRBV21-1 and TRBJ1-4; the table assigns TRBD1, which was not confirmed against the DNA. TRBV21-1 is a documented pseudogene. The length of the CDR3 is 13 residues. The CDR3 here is CASSKGTGEKLFF. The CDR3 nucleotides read TGTGCCAGCAGCAAAGGGACAGGAGAAAAACTGTTTTTT.

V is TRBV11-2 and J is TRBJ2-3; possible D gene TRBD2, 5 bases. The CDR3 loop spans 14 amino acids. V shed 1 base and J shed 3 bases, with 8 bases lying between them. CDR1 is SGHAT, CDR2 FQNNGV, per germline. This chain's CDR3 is CASSLVPGTDTQYF. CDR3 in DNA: TGTGCCAGCAGCTTAGTTCCGGGGACAGATACGCAGTATTTT.

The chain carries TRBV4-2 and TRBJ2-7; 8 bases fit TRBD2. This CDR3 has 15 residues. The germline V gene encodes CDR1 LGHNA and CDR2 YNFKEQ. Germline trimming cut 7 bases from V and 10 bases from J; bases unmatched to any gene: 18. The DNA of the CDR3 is TGTGCCAGCACCGCAAGCGGTAGCGGGAAGGTCCCACAGTACTTC. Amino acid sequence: CASTASGSGKVPQYF.

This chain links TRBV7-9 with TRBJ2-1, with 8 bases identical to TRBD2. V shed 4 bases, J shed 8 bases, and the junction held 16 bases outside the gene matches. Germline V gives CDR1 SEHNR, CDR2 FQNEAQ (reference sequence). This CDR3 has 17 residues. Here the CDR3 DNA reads TGTGCCAGCAGCTCGCCCCGAGTAGCGGGATGGGAGGATGAGCAGTTCTTC. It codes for CASSSPRVAGWEDEQFF.

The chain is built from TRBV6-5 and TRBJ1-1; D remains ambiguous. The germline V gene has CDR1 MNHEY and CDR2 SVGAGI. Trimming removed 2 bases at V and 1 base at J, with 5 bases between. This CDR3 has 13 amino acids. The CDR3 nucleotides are TGTGCCAGCAGTTACCAGTCGAACACTGAAGCTTTCTTT. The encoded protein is CASSYQSNTEAFF.

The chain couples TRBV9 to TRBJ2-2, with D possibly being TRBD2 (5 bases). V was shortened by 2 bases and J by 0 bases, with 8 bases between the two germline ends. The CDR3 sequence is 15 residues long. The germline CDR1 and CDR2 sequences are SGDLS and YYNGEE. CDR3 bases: TGTGCCAGCAGCGTGGGAGCGGCGAACACCGGGGAGCTGTTTTTT. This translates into CASSVGAANTGELFF.

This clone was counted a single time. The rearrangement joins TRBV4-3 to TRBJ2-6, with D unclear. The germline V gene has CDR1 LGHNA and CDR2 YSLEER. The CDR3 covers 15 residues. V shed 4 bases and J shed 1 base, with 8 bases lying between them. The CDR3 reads CASSLALSGANVLTF. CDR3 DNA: TGCGCCAGCAGCCTCGCCCTGTCTGGGGCCAACGTCCTGACTTTC.

The CDR3 here is CASSLLGIYGYTF. In DNA form, the CDR3 reads TGTGCCAGCAGCTTATTGGGGATCTATGGCTACACCTTC. The chain links TRBV7-9 to TRBJ1-2, with D uncertain. Germline V gene data show CDR1 as SEHNR and CDR2 as FQNEAQ (reference sequence). The V end was cut by 2 bases, the J end by 4 bases, with 8 bases between. CDR3 size: 13 residues. Drawing the rest from reference TRBV7-9 and TRBJ1-2, the complete variable domain is DTGVSQNPRHKITKRGQNVTFRCDPISEHNRLYWYRQTLGQGPEFLTYFQNEAQLEKSRLLSDRFSAERPKGSFSTLEIQRTEQGDSAMYLCASSLLGIYGYTFGSGTRLTVV.

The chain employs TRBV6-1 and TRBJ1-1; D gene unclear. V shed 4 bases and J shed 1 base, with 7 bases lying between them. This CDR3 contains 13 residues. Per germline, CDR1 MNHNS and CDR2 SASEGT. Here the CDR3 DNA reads TGTGCCAGCAGTGGGCTGTCGAACACTGAAGCTTTCTTT. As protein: CASSGLSNTEAFF.

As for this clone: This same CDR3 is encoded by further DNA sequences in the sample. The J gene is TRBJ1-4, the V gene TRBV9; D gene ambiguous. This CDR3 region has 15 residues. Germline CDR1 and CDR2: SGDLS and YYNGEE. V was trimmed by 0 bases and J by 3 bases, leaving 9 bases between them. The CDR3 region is CASSVDGRSNEKLFF. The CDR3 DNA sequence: TGTGCCAGCAGCGTAGATGGACGGTCTAATGAAAAACTGTTTTTT.

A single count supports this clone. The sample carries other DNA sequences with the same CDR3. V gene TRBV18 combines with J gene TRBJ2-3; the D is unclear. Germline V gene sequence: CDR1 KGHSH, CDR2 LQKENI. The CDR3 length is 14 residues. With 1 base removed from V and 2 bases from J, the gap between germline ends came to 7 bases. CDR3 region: CASSPRADTDTQYF. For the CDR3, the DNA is TGTGCCAGCTCACCACGGGCAGACACAGATACGCAGTATTTT.

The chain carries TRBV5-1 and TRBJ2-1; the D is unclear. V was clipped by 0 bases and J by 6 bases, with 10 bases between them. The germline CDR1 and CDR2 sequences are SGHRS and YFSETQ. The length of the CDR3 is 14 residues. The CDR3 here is CASSLDGSGNEQFF. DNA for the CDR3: TGCGCCAGCAGCTTGGACGGGTCAGGCAATGAGCAGTTCTTC.

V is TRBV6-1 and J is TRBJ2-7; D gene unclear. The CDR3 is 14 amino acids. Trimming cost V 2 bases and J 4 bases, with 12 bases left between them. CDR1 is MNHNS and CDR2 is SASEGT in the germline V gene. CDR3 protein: CASSESGRTYEQYF. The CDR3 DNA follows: TGTGCCAGCAGTGAAAGTGGCAGAACATACGAGCAGTACTTC.

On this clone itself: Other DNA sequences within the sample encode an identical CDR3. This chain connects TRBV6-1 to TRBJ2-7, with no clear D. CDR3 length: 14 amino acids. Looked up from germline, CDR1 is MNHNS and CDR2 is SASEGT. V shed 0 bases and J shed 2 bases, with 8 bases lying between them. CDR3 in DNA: TGTGCCAGCAGTGAAGCCCGGTTAACCTACGAGCAGTACTTC. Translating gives CASSEARLTYEQYF.

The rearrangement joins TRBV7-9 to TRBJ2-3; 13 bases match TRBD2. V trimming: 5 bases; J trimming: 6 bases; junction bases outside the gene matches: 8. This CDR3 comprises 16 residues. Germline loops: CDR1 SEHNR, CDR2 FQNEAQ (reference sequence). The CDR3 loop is CASSPTGLAGTDTQYF. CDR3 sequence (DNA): TGTGCCAGCAGCCCAACGGGACTAGCGGGAACCGATACGCAGTATTTT.

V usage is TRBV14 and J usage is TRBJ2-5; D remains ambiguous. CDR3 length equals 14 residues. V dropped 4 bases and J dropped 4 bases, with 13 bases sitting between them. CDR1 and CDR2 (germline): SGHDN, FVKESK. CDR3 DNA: TGTGCCAGCAGCCTTAGTGGGTTATCAGAGACCCAGTACTTC. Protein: CASSLSGLSETQYF.

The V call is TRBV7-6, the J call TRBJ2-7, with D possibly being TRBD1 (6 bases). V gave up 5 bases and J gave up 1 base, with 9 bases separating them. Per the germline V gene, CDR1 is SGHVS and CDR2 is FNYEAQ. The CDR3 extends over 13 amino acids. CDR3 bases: TGTGCCAGCAGCGTCACAGGGTCCTACGAGCAGTACTTC. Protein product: CASSVTGSYEQYF. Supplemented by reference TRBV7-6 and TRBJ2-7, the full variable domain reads GAGVSQSPRYKVTKRGQDVALRCDPISGHVSLYWYRQALGQGPEFLTYFNYEAQQDKSGLPNDRFSAERPEGSISTLTIQRTEQRDSAMYRCASSVTGSYEQYFGPGTRLTVT.

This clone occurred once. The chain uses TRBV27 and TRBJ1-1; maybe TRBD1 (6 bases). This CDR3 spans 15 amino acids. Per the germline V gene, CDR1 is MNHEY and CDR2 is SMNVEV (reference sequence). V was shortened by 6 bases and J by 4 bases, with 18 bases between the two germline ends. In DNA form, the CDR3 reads TGTGCCAGCAGCAATACGAGGGGGGCAGTCACTGAAGCTTTCTTT. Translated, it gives CASSNTRGAVTEAFF.

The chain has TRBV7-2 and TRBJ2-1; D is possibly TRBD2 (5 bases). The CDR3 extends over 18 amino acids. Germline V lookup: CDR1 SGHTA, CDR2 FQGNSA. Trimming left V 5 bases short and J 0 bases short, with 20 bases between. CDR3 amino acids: CASSRRETSGHSYNEQFF. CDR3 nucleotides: TGTGCCAGCAGCCGCCGGGAAACGAGCGGTCACTCCTACAATGAGCAGTTCTTC.

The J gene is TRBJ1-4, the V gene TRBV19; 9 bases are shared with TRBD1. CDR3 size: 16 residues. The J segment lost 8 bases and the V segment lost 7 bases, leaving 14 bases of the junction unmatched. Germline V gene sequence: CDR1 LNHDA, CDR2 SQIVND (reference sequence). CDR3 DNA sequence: TGTGCCAGTACCCCCTTGCCCGGGACAGGGTACGAAAAACTGTTTTTT. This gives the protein CASTPLPGTGYEKLFF.

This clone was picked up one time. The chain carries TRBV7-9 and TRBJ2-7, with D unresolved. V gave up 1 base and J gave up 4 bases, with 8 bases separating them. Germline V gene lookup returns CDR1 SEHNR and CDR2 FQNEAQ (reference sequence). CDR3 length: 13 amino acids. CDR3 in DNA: TGTGCCAGCAGCTTAGAGGGCTTATACGAGCAGTACTTC. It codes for CASSLEGLYEQYF.